The T cell receptor (beta chain) described here comes from a study of T cells after yellow fever vaccination. On the study more broadly: With SMART-Seq v4 Ultra Low Input, the fractions containing low cell numbers were prepared.

This clonotype showed up just a few times. Its target is unknown. Whole-study findings and limits: Most primary-vaccination clones reappeared after the booster (approximately 95% CD4, around 88% CD8).

As TCR cDNA was made by 5'RACE template switching, a universal primer site and UMIs were added. TCRdb independently ran MiXCR on the 5' RACE reads; one entry per CDR3 protein. Of a few hundred thousand distinct CDR3 sequences in the sample, around 4.9% were seen once. Trimming took off 6 bases at V and 5 bases at J, with 12 bases between the two ends. This CDR3 is 13 amino acids long. Germline V gene sequence: CDR1 SGHTA, CDR2 FQGTGA. The chain combines TRBV7-3 with TRBJ2-3, with unresolved D. The sequencing here drew on CD4+ T cells sorted from PBMCs, taken on the day of the yellow fever booster vaccination. The clonotype originates from a man aged 18 to 30 who received the YFV17D yellow fever vaccine. The CDR3 coding sequence is TGTGCCAGCAGTCCCCAGACTGGAGATACGCAGTATTTT. Its translation: CASSPQTGDTQYF.